Presented here are 22 T cell receptor beta chains from one specimen sequenced in a study of response to subunit inactivated influenza vaccine. Each CDR3 protein is one row after TCRdb ran MiXCR on the RT-PCR reads. The sample lists about 500,000 distinct CDR3 sequences; more than 15% were seen once. The sequencing here drew on CD4+ T cells sorted from PBMCs, taken less than 30 months after vaccination. These receptors were taken from a man between 50 and 69 years old who received an inactivated influenza vaccine.

This clonotype was observed a few times. Written as DNA, the CDR3 is TGTGCCAGCACCGGGAGGCGGGGAGGTTACAATGAGCAGTTCTTC. This encodes CASTGRRGGYNEQFF. The rearrangement links TRBV14 to TRBJ2-1, with 7 bases that match TRBD2. The CDR3 loop spans 15 amino acids. Trimming took 7 bases from V and 4 from J; bases not matched to a gene: 10. Germline V gives CDR1 SGHDN, CDR2 FVKESK.

This CDR3 reads CAISGAGEGEQYF. The CDR3 region has the DNA TGTGCCATCAGTGGAGCGGGAGAGGGGGAGCAGTACTTC. The J gene is TRBJ2-7, the V gene TRBV10-3; 8 nucleotides align to TRBD2. Germline trimming cut 4 bases from V and 7 bases from J; bases unmatched to any gene: 6. The CDR3 consists of 13 residues. CDR1 is ENHRY, CDR2 SYGVKD, per germline.

Only a few counts were recorded for this clonotype. The chain has TRBV12-3 or TRBV12-4 and TRBJ1-5; D not resolved. The V end lost 4 bases, the J end lost 7 bases, and 17 bases lay between the germline ends. The CDR3 totals 15 residues. In DNA form, the CDR3 reads TGTGCCAGCAGTTCCTCCGTCGGCGGAGCACAGCCCCAGCATTTT. It encodes CASSSSVGGAQPQHF.

The chain recombines TRBV20-1 with TRBJ2-4; TRBD1 might be the D (6 bases). The CDR3 is made up of 17 amino acids. The V end lost 1 base, the J end lost 3 bases, and 19 bases lay between the germline ends. Looked up from germline, CDR1 is DFQATT and CDR2 is SNEGSKA (reference sequence). Here the CDR3 reads CSARARGRNWVKNIQYF. CDR3 bases: TGCAGTGCTAGAGCCAGGGGAAGGAATTGGGTCAAAAACATTCAGTACTTC.

This clonotype has more than one count but fewer than ten. The chain combines TRBV28 with TRBJ1-4; 8 nucleotides agree with TRBD1. Per the germline V gene, CDR1 is MDHEN and CDR2 is SYDVKM. CDR3 length: 17 residues. V gave up 3 bases and J gave up 6 bases; unmatched junction bases: 12. CDR3 coding DNA: TGTGCCAGCAGTTTTTCGGCAGGGGGCTCATTGGATGAAAAACTGTTTTTT. This encodes CASSFSAGGSLDEKLFF.

This clonotype was seen a few times. V gene TRBV12-3 or TRBV12-4 combines with J gene TRBJ1-6, with a possible D match to TRBD1 (5 bases). The CDR3 runs to 12 residues. Trimming pared 5 bases from V and 10 bases from J, leaving 9 bases between. The DNA of the CDR3 is TGTGCCAGCAGTAAGAGGGACTCACCCCTCCACTTT. Translation: CASSKRDSPLHF.

There are a few counts of this clonotype. The genes are TRBV7-2 and TRBJ2-7, with 9 bases matching TRBD2. V lost 2 bases and J lost 4; bases outside the gene matches: 6. This CDR3 has 15 residues. In germline, CDR1 is SGHTA, CDR2 FQGNSA. CDR3 in amino acids: CASSLSSGRSYEQYF. In DNA form, the CDR3 reads TGTGCCAGCAGCTTAAGTAGCGGGAGATCGTACGAGCAGTACTTC.

This clonotype occurred a few times. The chain recombines TRBV10-3 with TRBJ1-2; 9 bases agree with TRBD1. CDR1 is ENHRY, CDR2 SYGVKD, per germline. J was trimmed by 3 bases and V by 5 bases; bases with no gene match: 4. This CDR3 contains 14 residues. The CDR3 DNA reads TGTGCCATCAGTCCCGGGACAGGGTACTATGGCTACACCTTC. It encodes CAISPGTGYYGYTF.

The chain links TRBV19 to TRBJ2-3; 9 bases align to TRBD1. Germline V gene data show CDR1 as LNHDA and CDR2 as SQIVND (reference sequence). The CDR3 sequence is 16 residues long. Trimming cost V 7 bases and J 0 bases; bases outside gene matches: 8. The CDR3: CASNRGRRQSTDTQYF. In DNA form, the CDR3 reads TGTGCCAGTAACAGGGGGCGCCGTCAAAGCACAGATACGCAGTATTTT.

The DNA of the CDR3 is TGTGCCAGCAGACCCAGGACAGGCCAAGAGACCCAGTACTTC. Its protein product is CASRPRTGQETQYF. This rearrangement joins TRBV12-3 or TRBV12-4 to TRBJ2-5; 7 bases line up with TRBD1. J lost 1 base, V lost 6 bases, and 5 bases had no gene match. CDR3 size: 14 residues.

This clonotype showed up many times. The chain links TRBV28 to TRBJ2-1, with TRBD2 identical over 8 bases. The CDR3 covers 15 residues. With V trimmed by 4 bases and J by 3 bases, 5 bases remained unmatched. Germline V CDR1 and CDR2: MDHEN, SYDVKM. Here the CDR3 reads CASSSRLASYNEQFF. The DNA of the CDR3 is TGTGCCAGCAGTTCGAGACTAGCGAGCTACAATGAGCAGTTCTTC.

J is TRBJ2-3 and V is TRBV7-9; D perhaps matches TRBD2 (7 bases). Per germline, CDR1 SEHNR and CDR2 FQNEAQ (reference sequence). Trimming removed 5 bases from V and 10 bases from J, with 22 bases in between. The CDR3 length is 15 residues. The chain's CDR3 is CASSPERGGYIPQYF. CDR3 coding DNA: TGTGCCAGCAGCCCGGAGAGGGGGGGCTACATACCGCAGTATTTT.

This clonotype was counted ten times or more. J is TRBJ2-1 and V is TRBV7-6; 8 nucleotides match TRBD1. This CDR3 spans 19 amino acids. V lost 2 bases to trimming and J lost 3 bases; unmatched junction nucleotides: 15. From germline, CDR1 is SGHVS and CDR2 FNYEAQ. The CDR3 sequence: CASSLTPSTGGDLYNEQFF. The CDR3 coding sequence is TGTGCCAGCAGCTTAACCCCCTCTACAGGGGGAGACCTCTACAATGAGCAGTTCTTC.

This clonotype has just a few counts. J is TRBJ1-5 and V is TRBV2; 12 bases align to TRBD1. The CDR3 has 15 amino acids. V lost 6 bases to trimming and J lost 4 bases; unmatched junction nucleotides: 4. Germline loops: CDR1 SNHLY, CDR2 FYNNEI. CDR3 in amino acids: CASRRDRGQNQPQHF. CDR3 coding DNA: TGTGCCAGCAGGCGGGACAGGGGGCAGAATCAGCCCCAGCATTTT. The entire variable domain, with the rest obtained from reference TRBV2 and TRBJ1-5, is as follows: EPEVTQTPSHQVTQMGQEVILRCVPISNHLYFYWYRQILGQKVEFLVSFYNNEISEKSEIFDDQFSVERPDGSNFTLKIRSTKLEDSAMYFCASRRDRGQNQPQHFGDGTRLSIL.

The CDR3 spells CASSLSGLTAKNIQYF. The CDR3, as DNA: TGTGCCAGCAGCTTATCGGGGTTGACTGCCAAAAACATTCAGTACTTC. The genes are TRBV7-2 and TRBJ2-4, with D possibly matching TRBD2 (5 bases). The germline gives CDR1 SGHTA, CDR2 FQGNSA. The CDR3 loop spans 16 amino acids. Trimming pared 2 bases from V and 1 base from J, leaving 12 bases between.

The sample holds a few counts of this clonotype. The chain combines TRBV28 with TRBJ2-3; 8 nucleotides align to TRBD2. The V and J ends lost 5 bases and 1 base, in that order; junction bases with no gene match: 5. Germline CDR1 MDHEN, CDR2 SYDVKM. This CDR3 is built from 15 residues. The CDR3 spells CASSPPGGGTDTQYF. CDR3 DNA: TGTGCCAGCAGTCCACCGGGGGGGGGCACAGATACGCAGTATTTT.

The chain is built from TRBV5-1 and TRBJ2-5, with 13 nucleotides matching TRBD2. The V gene end was trimmed by 4 bases and the J gene end by 4 bases; junction bases not matched to a gene: 7. This CDR3 contains 16 residues. CDR1 is SGHRS and CDR2 is YFSETQ in the germline V gene. This CDR3 is CASSLHGTSGTETQYF. In DNA form, the CDR3 reads TGCGCCAGCAGCCTACACGGGACTAGCGGGACAGAGACCCAGTACTTC.

This clonotype was seen only a few times. This chain links TRBV24-1 with TRBJ1-1; a weak D match, TRBD1 (5 bases). The CDR3 sequence is 15 residues long. In germline, CDR1 is KGHDR, CDR2 SFDVKD. V gave up 5 bases and J gave up 7 bases, with 19 bases separating them. The CDR3 region is CATSGGPGQAGEAFF. CDR3 DNA: TGTGCCACCAGTGGTGGGCCAGGGCAAGCCGGTGAAGCTTTCTTT.

This clonotype was counted many times. The chain couples TRBV7-2 to TRBJ2-5; 7 nucleotides line up with TRBD1. Germline V gives CDR1 SGHTA, CDR2 FQGNSA. V lost 4 bases, J lost 2 bases, and 1 base stayed unmatched. The CDR3 loop spans 13 amino acids. This chain's CDR3 is CASSWGQQETQYF. Written as DNA, the CDR3 is TGTGCCAGCAGCTGGGGACAGCAAGAGACCCAGTACTTC.

This clonotype showed up just a few times. V is TRBV7-9 and J is TRBJ1-1; unclear D gene. Trimming took off 0 bases at V and 0 bases at J, with 8 bases between the two ends. Germline V CDR1 and CDR2: SEHNR, FQNEAQ (reference sequence). The CDR3 is 15 residues long. The CDR3 DNA is TGTGCCAGCAGCTTAGCTGTCATTTTGAACACTGAAGCTTTCTTT. Encoded protein: CASSLAVILNTEAFF.

The J gene is TRBJ2-7, the V gene TRBV20-1, with 8 bases that match TRBD2. This CDR3 contains 15 residues. Germline V gene sequence: CDR1 DFQATT, CDR2 SNEGSKA (reference sequence). The ends lost 0 bases at V and 4 bases at J; junction bases unmatched: 8. DNA for the CDR3: TGCAGTGCTAGAGACCTTGGACTAGCATTTTACGAGCAGTACTTC. It yields the protein CSARDLGLAFYEQYF.

V usage is TRBV20-1 and J usage is TRBJ2-3; D perhaps matches TRBD2 (6 bases). There are 16 residues in the CDR3. V dropped 0 bases and J dropped 3 bases, with 16 bases sitting between them. Germline loops: CDR1 DFQATT, CDR2 SNEGSKA (reference sequence). The DNA for the CDR3 is TGCAGTGCTAGAGATTGGGCGGGGCCCGGGACAGATACGCAGTATTTT. It codes for CSARDWAGPGTDTQYF.